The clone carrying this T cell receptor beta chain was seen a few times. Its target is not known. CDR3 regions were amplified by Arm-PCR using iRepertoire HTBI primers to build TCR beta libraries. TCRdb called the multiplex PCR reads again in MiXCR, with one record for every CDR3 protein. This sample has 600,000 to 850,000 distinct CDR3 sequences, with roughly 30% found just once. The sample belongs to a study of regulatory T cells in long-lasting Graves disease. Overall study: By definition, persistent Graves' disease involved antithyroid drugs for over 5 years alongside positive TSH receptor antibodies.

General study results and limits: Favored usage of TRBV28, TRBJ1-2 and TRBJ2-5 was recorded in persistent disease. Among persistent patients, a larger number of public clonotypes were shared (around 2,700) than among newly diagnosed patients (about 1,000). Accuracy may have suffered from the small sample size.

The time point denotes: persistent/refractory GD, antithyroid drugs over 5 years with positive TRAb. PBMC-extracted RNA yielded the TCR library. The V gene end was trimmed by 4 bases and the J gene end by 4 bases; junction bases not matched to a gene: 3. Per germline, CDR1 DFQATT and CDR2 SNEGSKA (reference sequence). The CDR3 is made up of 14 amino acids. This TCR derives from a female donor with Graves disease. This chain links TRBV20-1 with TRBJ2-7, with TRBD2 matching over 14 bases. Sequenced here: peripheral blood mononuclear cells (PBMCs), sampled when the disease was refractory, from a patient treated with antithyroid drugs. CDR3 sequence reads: CSATGLAGVYEQYF. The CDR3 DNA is TGCAGTGCTACGGGACTAGCGGGAGTGTACGAGCAGTACTTC.